This record looks at one TCR beta chain sequence and its context. Its antigen is not identified. This sample was included in a study of T cells in Graves' hyperthyroidism and ophthalmopathy. RNA transcripts were the template for amplifying TCR beta CDR3 regions. TCR CDR3 underwent first-round RT-PCR with the HTBI primer set. From the multiplex PCR reads, TCRdb called clonotypes with MiXCR, one entry per CDR3 protein. The table includes about 680,000 distinct CDR3 sequences, approximately 36% detected once. Overall study results and limits: Ophthalmopathy and stable hyperthyroidism were separated by a 13 V-J model. Most thyroid clonotypes with frequency above 0.001 were detected in blood.

The patients, who ranged from 18 to 65 in age, presented with newly diagnosed hyperthyroidism lasting under 2 months. Diagnosing involved the use of clinical symptoms, serum thyroxine and TRAb, thyroid ultrasound and orbital computed tomography. Germline loops: CDR1 SGHTA, CDR2 FQGNSA. The CDR3 length is 14 residues. The chain carries TRBV7-2 and TRBJ2-7; D unresolved. The tail of the sequence fits TRBJ2-1 better, so the J call may be wrong. The sample consisted of blood. This receptor was obtained from a woman between 35 and 50 years old with Graves' hyperthyroidism. The CDR3 sequence is CASSPNLDNNEQFF. CDR3 sequence (DNA): TGTGCCAGCAGCCCGAACCTCGATAACAATGAGCAGTTCTTC.